The 5 T cell receptor beta chains below were found in one sample sequenced in a study of cytomegalovirus exposure and HLA in healthy donors. The PCR ran on 60 Vbeta and 13 Jbeta primers. Repertoires were generated with immunoSEQ multiplex PCR, while TCRdb's copy carries only in-frame clones and drops some. The sample yields some 130,000 clones, 79% seen once. The material sequenced was PBMCs. These receptors were collected from a man between 18 and 29 years old in good health and CMV-seronegative.

This clone turned up a few times. V and J are TRBV27 and TRBJ1-6, with D possibly being TRBD1 (6 bases). With 6 bases removed from V and 0 bases from J, the gap between germline ends came to 18 bases. CDR3 size: 18 residues. Germline V gene sequence: CDR1 MNHEY, CDR2 SMNVEV (reference sequence). Here the CDR3 DNA reads TGTGCCAGCAGCTTCGGGACATTACGCAGCTCCTATAATTCACCCCTCCACTTT. Translation: CASSFGTLRSSYNSPLHF.

This clone was seen more than once but under ten times. The chain couples TRBV5-6 to TRBJ2-3, with D perhaps TRBD2 (6 bases). The CDR3 contains 16 residues. CDR1 and CDR2 from the germline V gene are SGHDT and YYEEEE. Trimming took 4 bases from V and 2 from J, leaving 17 bases between them. The CDR3 DNA is TGTGCCAGCAGCCTAAGGACTAACGGTTACACAGATACGCAGTATTTT. Translation gives CASSLRTNGYTDTQYF.

The chain has TRBV9 and TRBJ2-5, with D possibly TRBD2 on 6 matching bases. The CDR3 totals 16 residues. The ends were cut back, 0 bases at V and 5 bases at J, with 17 bases in the middle. The germline V gene encodes CDR1 SGDLS and CDR2 YYNGEE. In nucleotides, the CDR3 is TGTGCCAGCAGCGTAGAGCCACGGGGGTTTGGGGAGACCCAGTACTTC. It yields the protein CASSVEPRGFGETQYF.

The chain has TRBV9 and TRBJ2-1, with 10 bases lining up with TRBD2. The CDR3 covers 15 residues. Losses at the gene ends were 4 bases for V and 7 bases for J; bases not matched to a gene: 8. CDR1 and CDR2 (germline): SGDLS, YYNGEE. CDR3: CASSTLAGDRNEQFF. Written as DNA, the CDR3 is TGTGCCAGCAGCACCCTAGCGGGAGATCGTAATGAGCAGTTCTTC.

The chain is built from TRBV6-1 and TRBJ2-7, with 11 positions matching TRBD2. Germline CDR1 is MNHNS and CDR2 is SASEGT. The CDR3 totals 18 residues. J lost 4 bases, V lost 0 bases, and 11 bases had no gene match. CDR3 nucleotides: TGTGCCAGCAGTGAAGCGCTGACTAGCGGGACACGGGGATACGAGCAGTACTTC. Amino acid sequence: CASSEALTSGTRGYEQYF.